This is a list of T cell receptor beta chains from one sample in a study of cytomegalovirus exposure and HLA in healthy donors. Data came from immunoSEQ multiplex PCR; TCRdb stores just in-frame clones and leaves some out. The profile covers about 140,000 clones, with 70% to 75% appearing a single time and 1.3% taken by the ten largest. The sample comprised PBMCs. All receptors come from a woman aged 35 to 49 in good health and CMV-seronegative. Each CDR3 is given with its conserved first and last residue. D genes are given only for firm matches. Size values are once, few and many counts, or a class for expanded clones, and some rows have none.

abundance	v_gene	d_gene	j_gene	CDR3aa	CDR3nt
-	TRBV13	-	TRBJ2-2	CASSSTRQAIAGELFF	TGTGCCAGCAGCTCAACCCGACAGGCTATCGCCGGGGAGCTGTTTTTT
-	TRBV4-1	TRBD2	TRBJ2-1	CASSQNNGRGGQFF	TGCGCCAGCAGCCAGAACAATGGGCGGGGGGGGCAGTTCTTC
-	TRBV4-2	TRBD2	TRBJ2-1	CASSLGTSGDLNEQFF	TGTGCCAGCAGCCTAGGGACTAGCGGGGACCTCAATGAGCAGTTCTTC
-	TRBV11-1	TRBD1	TRBJ2-7	CASSLAGQGGSYEQYF	TGTGCCAGCAGCTTAGCAGGACAGGGGGGCTCCTACGAGCAGTACTTC
few	TRBV28	-	TRBJ1-5	CASSFQGKLTNQPQHF	TGTGCCAGCAGTTTCCAGGGAAAACTCACAAATCAGCCCCAGCATTTT
once	TRBV25-1	TRBD1	TRBJ2-5	CASSPRTGGDETQYF	TGTGCCAGCAGTCCAAGGACAGGGGGCGATGAGACCCAGTACTTC
few	TRBV29-1	-	TRBJ2-2	CSVEDPRGTGELFF	TGCAGCGTTGAAGACCCCCGGGGTACCGGGGAGCTGTTTTTT
-	TRBV5-1	TRBD1	TRBJ1-6	CASKVTGDNSPLHF	TGCGCCAGCAAGGTTACAGGGGATAATTCACCCCTCCACTTT
-	TRBV7-2	TRBD1	TRBJ2-1	CASSPDRSYNEQFF	TGTGCCAGCAGCCCGGACAGGTCCTACAATGAGCAGTTCTTC
-	TRBV6-5	-	TRBJ2-1	CASSFGQHYNEQFF	TGTGCCAGCAGTTTTGGACAGCACTACAATGAGCAGTTCTTC
-	TRBV16	TRBD1	TRBJ1-2	CASSQSWRGLNGYTF	TGTGCCAGCAGCCAATCGTGGAGGGGGCTCAATGGCTACACCTTC